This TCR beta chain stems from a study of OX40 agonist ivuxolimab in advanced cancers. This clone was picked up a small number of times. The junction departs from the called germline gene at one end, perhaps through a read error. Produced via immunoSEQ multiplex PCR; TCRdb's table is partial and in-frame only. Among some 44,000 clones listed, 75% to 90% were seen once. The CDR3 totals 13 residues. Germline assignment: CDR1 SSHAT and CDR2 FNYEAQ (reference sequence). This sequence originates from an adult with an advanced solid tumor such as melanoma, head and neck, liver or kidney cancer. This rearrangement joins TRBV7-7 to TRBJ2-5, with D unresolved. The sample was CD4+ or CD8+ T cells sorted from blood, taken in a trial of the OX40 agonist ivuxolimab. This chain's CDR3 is CASSWAEQETQYF. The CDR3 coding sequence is TGTGCTAGCAGCTGGGCAGAACAAGAGACCCAGTACTTC. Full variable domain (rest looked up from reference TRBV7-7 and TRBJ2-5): GAGVSQSPRYKVTKRGQDVTLRCDPISSHATLYWYQQALGQGPEFLTYFNYEAQPDKSGLPSDRFSAERPEGSISTLTIQRTEQRDSAMYRCASSWAEQETQYFGPGTRLLVL.